This T cell receptor beta chain was sequenced for a study of blood T cell repertoires in COVID-19. As for the study in general: Both acute and convalescent COVID-19 samples were obtained from the United States, Italy and Spain. Sources were T cells, B-cell-depleted T cells, or PBMCs; the material itself was cDNA or gDNA.

Assay: immunoSEQ multiplex PCR; the TCRdb copy retains only in-frame clones and omits some. The sample holds roughly 290,000 clones; 75% to 90% are singletons and the top ten take about 12%. The trim removed 5 bases at V and 0 bases at J, leaving 4 bases unmatched. Germline loops: CDR1 SGHTA, CDR2 FQGNSA. This CDR3 contains 14 residues. The sample taken for sequencing was peripheral blood. J is TRBJ2-7 and V is TRBV7-2, with 7 bases matching TRBD2. This TCR was recovered from a woman aged 60-70 years with acute or convalescent COVID-19. CDR3 residues: CASSASSGSYEQYF. CDR3 DNA: TGTGCCAGCAGCGCCTCTAGCGGCTCCTACGAGCAGTACTTC.